This T cell receptor beta chain was identified during a study of neurological immune-mediated disorders. V lost 6 bases to trimming and J lost 3 bases; unmatched junction nucleotides: 2. The CDR3 contains 13 residues. Per the germline V gene, CDR1 is DFQATT and CDR2 is SNEGSKA (reference sequence). By 5'RACE with 10-nucleotide random UMIs, the cDNA was made. The yield of each sequencing run was over 170 million TCR-beta sequences from 15-18 subjects. TCRdb passed the 5' RACE reads through MiXCR, listing each CDR3 protein once. The repertoire has under 70,000 distinct CDR3 sequences, under 4.5% of them found once; the top ten carry around 3.3%. Study-level points and caveats: None of the CDR3 amino acid sequences of expanded clones were shared across subjects, and this suggested private repertoires in all groups. The repertoires of 18 of 34 multiple sclerosis patients fell into one related-CDR3 cluster (a possible signature) under phylogenetic grouping.

This clonotype has a count of ten or more. The antigen remains undetermined. Material for sequencing was PBMCs. The sequence came from a woman aged 30 to 39 with multiple sclerosis. The chain has TRBV20-1 and TRBJ2-2; the match to TRBD1 covers 9 bases. The CDR3 DNA reads TGCAGTGCCCGGACAGGGGACACCGGGGAGCTGTTTTTT. Its translation is CSARTGDTGELFF.